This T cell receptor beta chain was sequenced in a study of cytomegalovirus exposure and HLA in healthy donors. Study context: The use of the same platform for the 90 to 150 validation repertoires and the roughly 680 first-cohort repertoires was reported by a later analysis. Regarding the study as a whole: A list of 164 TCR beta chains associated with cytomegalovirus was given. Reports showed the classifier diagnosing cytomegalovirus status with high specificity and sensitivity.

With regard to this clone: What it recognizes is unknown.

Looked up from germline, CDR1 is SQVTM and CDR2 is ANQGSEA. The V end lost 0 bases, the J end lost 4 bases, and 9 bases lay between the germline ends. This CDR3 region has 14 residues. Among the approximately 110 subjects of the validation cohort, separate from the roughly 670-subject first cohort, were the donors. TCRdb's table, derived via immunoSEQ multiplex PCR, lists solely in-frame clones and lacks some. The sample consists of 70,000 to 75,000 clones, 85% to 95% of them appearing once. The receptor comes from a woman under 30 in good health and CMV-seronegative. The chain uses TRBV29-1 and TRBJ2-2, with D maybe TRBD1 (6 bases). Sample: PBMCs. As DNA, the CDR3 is TGCAGCGTTGAAGATGAGGACAGCACCGGGGAGCTGTTTTTT. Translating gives CSVEDEDSTGELFF.